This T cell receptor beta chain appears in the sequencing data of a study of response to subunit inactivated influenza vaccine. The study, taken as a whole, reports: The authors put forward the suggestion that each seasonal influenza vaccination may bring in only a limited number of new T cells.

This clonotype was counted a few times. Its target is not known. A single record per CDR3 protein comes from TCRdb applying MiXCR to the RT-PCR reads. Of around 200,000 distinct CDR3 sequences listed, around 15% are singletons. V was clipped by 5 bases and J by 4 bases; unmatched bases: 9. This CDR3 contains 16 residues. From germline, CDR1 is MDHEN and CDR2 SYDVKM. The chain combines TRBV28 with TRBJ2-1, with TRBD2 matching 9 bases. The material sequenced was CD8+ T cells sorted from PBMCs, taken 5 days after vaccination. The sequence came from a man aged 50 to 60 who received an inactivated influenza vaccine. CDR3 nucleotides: TGTGCCAGCAGTCTTCCCGGGACTAGCAGATACAATGAGCAGTTCTTC. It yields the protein CASSLPGTSRYNEQFF. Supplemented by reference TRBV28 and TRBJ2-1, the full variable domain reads DVKVTQSSRYLVKRTGEKVFLECVQDMDHENMFWYRQDPGLGLRLIYFSYDVKMKEKGDIPEGYSVSREKKERFSLILESASTNQTSMYLCASSLPGTSRYNEQFFGPGTRLTVL.